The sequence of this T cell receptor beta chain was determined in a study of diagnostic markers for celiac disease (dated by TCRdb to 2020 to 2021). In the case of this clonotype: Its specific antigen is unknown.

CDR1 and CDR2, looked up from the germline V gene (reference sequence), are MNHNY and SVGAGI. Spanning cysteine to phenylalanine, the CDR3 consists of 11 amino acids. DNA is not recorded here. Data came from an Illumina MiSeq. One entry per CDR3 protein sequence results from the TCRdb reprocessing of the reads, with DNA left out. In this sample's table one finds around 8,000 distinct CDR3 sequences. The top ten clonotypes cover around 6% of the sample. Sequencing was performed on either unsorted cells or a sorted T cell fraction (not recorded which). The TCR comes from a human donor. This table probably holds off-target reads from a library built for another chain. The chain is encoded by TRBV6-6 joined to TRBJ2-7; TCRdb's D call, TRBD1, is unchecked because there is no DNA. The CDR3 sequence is CATRGAGEQYF.